One sample yielded the 29 T cell receptor beta chains listed below, sequenced in a study of blood T cell repertoires in COVID-19. Clones were read by immunoSEQ multiplex PCR, and TCRdb kept only the in-frame ones, dropping some. The table records some 90,000 clones, 85% to 90% of them present only once. Material: peripheral blood. The receptors shown here come from a woman aged 80 or over with active COVID-19.

The chain couples TRBV12-2 to TRBJ2-1; the table calls TRBD2, which could not be checked here. TRBV12-2 is shown as a pseudogene. The CDR3 totals 19 residues. The CDR3 nucleotides read TGTGCAAGTCGCTTAGCGGGGCTAGCGGGACTACCCTCCTACAATGAGCAGTTCTTC. Translated: CASRLAGLAGLPSYNEQFF.

This chain links TRBV7-2 with TRBJ1-1, with a weak D call TRBD1 (5 bases). V was cut by 4 bases and J by 0 bases, with 12 bases left in between. This CDR3 has 15 residues. Germline CDR1 is SGHTA and CDR2 is FQGNSA. CDR3 bases: TGTGCCAGCAGCTCCCTAGGGGTCATGAACACTGAAGCTTTCTTT. It specifies CASSSLGVMNTEAFF.

The V and J genes are TRBV6-5 and TRBJ1-3, with a tentative D call TRBD1 (6 bases). Between the trimmed V and J ends, which lost 8 bases and 4 bases, there was a span of 15 bases. The CDR3 sequence is 14 residues long. Germline V gene lookup returns CDR1 MNHEY and CDR2 SVGAGI. The DNA of the CDR3 is TGTGCCAGCGCCCAGGGGTCTCTGGGAAACACCATATATTTT. This gives the protein CASAQGSLGNTIYF.

The genes are TRBV28 and TRBJ1-1, with 8 bases fitting TRBD1. CDR3 length: 14 residues. Germline loops: CDR1 MDHEN, CDR2 SYDVKM. V trimming: 6 bases; J trimming: 6 bases; junction bases outside the gene matches: 9. CDR3 nucleotide sequence: TGTGCCAGCAGAGCTACAGGGGGGGACCCTGAAGCTTTCTTT. This encodes CASRATGGDPEAFF.

The chain links TRBV19 to TRBJ2-2, with D possibly matching TRBD2 (6 bases). Germline loops: CDR1 LNHDA, CDR2 SQIVND (reference sequence). This CDR3 contains 18 residues. The V end was cut by 3 bases, the J end by 6 bases, with 23 bases between. Here the CDR3 DNA reads TGTGCCAGTAGTATGTTGGGACGCTCGGGAGTACGTTCCGGGGAGCTGTTTTTT. Translation: CASSMLGRSGVRSGELFF.

The J gene is TRBJ2-3, the V gene TRBV6-2 or TRBV6-3; 12 nucleotides align to TRBD2. V dropped 6 bases and J dropped 5; count of bases not matched to a gene: 6. This CDR3 is 15 amino acids long. Germline V gene sequence: CDR1 MNHEY, CDR2 SVGEGT. CDR3 DNA sequence: TGTGCCAGCAGCCCGACTAGCGGGAGAGTAGATACGCAGTATTTT. This encodes CASSPTSGRVDTQYF.

The chain has TRBV28 and TRBJ1-2, with 7 bases matching TRBD1. Germline values: CDR1 MDHEN, CDR2 SYDVKM. V lost 5 bases and J lost 2; bases outside the gene matches: 2. The CDR3 consists of 13 residues. This CDR3 is CASSPTGNYGYTF. CDR3 nucleotides: TGTGCCAGCAGTCCGACAGGGAACTATGGCTACACCTTC.

The J gene is TRBJ2-7, the V gene TRBV7-2; TRBD1 matches at 10 bases. Germline CDR1 reads SGHTA; CDR2 reads FQGNSA. Losses at the gene ends were 5 bases for V and 2 bases for J; bases not matched to a gene: 6. The CDR3 is 15 residues long. The CDR3 loop is CASSARQGAPYEQYF. CDR3 bases: TGTGCCAGCAGCGCTCGACAGGGGGCCCCCTACGAGCAGTACTTC.

The chain links TRBV28 to TRBJ2-1; 11 nucleotides line up with TRBD2. This CDR3 region has 16 residues. V trimming: 4 bases; J trimming: 9 bases; junction bases outside the gene matches: 11. The V gene's germline CDR1 is MDHEN and CDR2 SYDVKM. CDR3 sequence (DNA): TGTGCCAGCAGTTATACTAGCGGGAGTTTGGCTACTGAGCAGTTCTTC. This translates into CASSYTSGSLATEQFF.

This chain joins TRBV4-3 and TRBJ2-3; 9 bases match TRBD2. The J segment lost 3 bases and the V segment lost 0 bases, leaving 7 bases of the junction unmatched. The CDR3 runs 17 residues. The germline CDR1 and CDR2 sequences are LGHNA and YSLEER. CDR3 in DNA: TGCGCCAGCAGCCAAGATGGTCGAGCGGGAGGAACAGATACGCAGTATTTT. As protein: CASSQDGRAGGTDTQYF.

The chain has TRBV5-6 and TRBJ2-7; 9 positions match TRBD1. J was trimmed by 0 bases and V by 0 bases; bases with no gene match: 1. CDR1 is SGHDT, CDR2 YYEEEE, per germline. The length of the CDR3 is 15 residues. CDR3 region: CASSLGDRDSYEQYF. The CDR3 region has the DNA TGTGCCAGCAGCTTGGGGGACAGGGACTCCTACGAGCAGTACTTC. Looking up the rest from reference TRBV5-6 and TRBJ2-7 gives the full variable domain: DAGVTQSPTHLIKTRGQQVTLRCSPKSGHDTVSWYQQALGQGPQFIFQYYEEEERQRGNFPDRFSGHQFPNYSSELNVNALLLGDSALYLCASSLGDRDSYEQYFGPGTRLTVT.

The chain links TRBV19 to TRBJ2-6; D is uncertain. Trimming took 3 bases from V and 2 from J, leaving 2 bases between them. Germline V gives CDR1 LNHDA, CDR2 SQIVND (reference sequence). This CDR3 is built from 13 residues. CDR3 DNA sequence: TGTGCCAGTAGTATTACTGGGGCCAACGTCCTGACTTTC. This codes for CASSITGANVLTF. Combining the CDR3 with reference TRBV19 and TRBJ2-6 gives the whole variable domain DGGITQSPKYLFRKEGQNVTLSCEQNLNHDAMYWYRQDPGQGLRLIYYSQIVNDFQKGDIAEGYSVSREKKESFPLTVTSAQKNPTAFYLCASSITGANVLTFGAGSRLTVL.

The chain carries TRBV27 and TRBJ1-5; the D is unclear. V shed 11 bases and J shed 5 bases, with 16 bases lying between them. CDR3 length equals 13 residues. Germline lookup yields CDR1 MNHEY and CDR2 SMNVEV (reference sequence). The CDR3 DNA reads TGTGCCTGCCAGACTTGTCCGGATCAGCCCCAGCATTTT. This sequence encodes CACQTCPDQPQHF.

This clone has only one observation. This rearrangement joins TRBV15 to TRBJ2-5; D is possibly TRBD1 (6 bases). This CDR3 spans 18 amino acids. Germline V gives CDR1 LNHNV, CDR2 YYDKDF (reference sequence). V was pared by 1 base and J by 1 base, with 19 bases between. The CDR3: CATSRGPTFGGPQETQYF. The CDR3 bases are TGTGCCACCAGCAGAGGGCCTACGTTTGGGGGCCCCCAAGAGACCCAGTACTTC.

The chain is built from TRBV9 and TRBJ2-7; a possible D gene is TRBD2 (6 bases). Germline CDR1 reads SGDLS; CDR2 reads YYNGEE. Trimming took off 0 bases at V and 6 bases at J, with 13 bases between the two ends. There are 14 residues in the CDR3. This chain's CDR3 is CASSVAPGEGEQYF. The CDR3 DNA is TGTGCCAGCAGCGTAGCCCCGGGAGAAGGCGAGCAGTACTTC.

The chain is built from TRBV6-5 and TRBJ2-1; 8 nucleotides align to TRBD2. CDR1 and CDR2 from the germline V gene are MNHEY and SVGAGI. The CDR3 is 15 residues long. Trimming removed 0 bases from V and 8 bases from J; junction bases left unmatched: 6. In nucleotides, the CDR3 is TGTGCCAGCAGTTACTCAAGCGGGAGAGGGTATGAGCAGTTCTTC. It encodes CASSYSSGRGYEQFF.

The J gene is TRBJ2-7, the V gene TRBV6-6; 9 bases fit TRBD2. Unmatched junction bases numbered 7, after V lost 5 bases and J lost 2 bases. The V gene's germline CDR1 is MNHNY and CDR2 SVGAGI (reference sequence). This CDR3 contains 15 residues. This CDR3 is CASSSPGLAAYEQYF. CDR3 DNA: TGTGCCAGCAGTAGTCCGGGACTAGCAGCCTACGAGCAGTACTTC.

This clone has at least ten counts. The chain combines TRBV27 with TRBJ1-6; D gene uncertain. There are 13 residues in the CDR3. From germline, CDR1 is MNHEY and CDR2 SMNVEV (reference sequence). V dropped 3 bases and J dropped 13 bases, with 13 bases sitting between them. CDR3 sequence reads: CASSFPSTGPLHF. DNA of the CDR3: TGTGCCAGCAGTTTCCCCTCCACGGGGCCCCTCCACTTT.

V gene TRBV5-8 combines with J gene TRBJ2-2; a weak D match, TRBD1 (5 bases). CDR3 length: 15 amino acids. The germline V gene has CDR1 SGHTS and CDR2 YDEGEE. V was cut by 1 base and J by 4 bases, with 11 bases left in between. CDR3 bases: TGTGCCAGCAGCTTGCGGAGACAGTTCACCGGGGAGCTGTTTTTT. Protein product: CASSLRRQFTGELFF.

The CDR3 DNA follows: TGTGCCAGCAGTTACTCACACCCGACAGGGGTGGGGACAGATACGCAGTATTTT. Residues: CASSYSHPTGVGTDTQYF. This rearrangement joins TRBV6-2 or TRBV6-3 to TRBJ2-3; 8 bases align to TRBD1. Germline V gene sequence: CDR1 MNHEY, CDR2 SVGEGT. The CDR3 covers 18 residues. The V segment lost 0 bases and the J segment 3 bases; nucleotides outside the gene matches: 11.

This chain joins TRBV19 and TRBJ1-1, with 8 positions matching TRBD1. The ends lost 3 bases at V and 1 base at J; junction bases unmatched: 7. CDR3 size: 16 residues. Germline CDR1 reads LNHDA; CDR2 reads SQIVND (reference sequence). The CDR3 loop reads CASSIGTGDGNTEAFF. In nucleotides, the CDR3 is TGTGCCAGTAGTATCGGGACAGGAGATGGGAACACTGAAGCTTTCTTT.

This clone was recorded once. J is TRBJ2-7 and V is TRBV18, with 9 bases identical to TRBD2. With V trimmed by 0 bases and J by 1 base, 7 bases remained unmatched. The germline V gene has CDR1 KGHSH and CDR2 LQKENI. The CDR3 spans 17 residues. CDR3 nucleotide sequence: TGTGCCAGCTCACCACCCCTGTGGCGGGAGGGATCCTACGAGCAGTACTTC. Its translation is CASSPPLWREGSYEQYF.

The chain has TRBV19 and TRBJ2-1; tentative D call: TRBD2 (6 bases). Germline V lookup: CDR1 LNHDA, CDR2 SQIVND (reference sequence). V shed 6 bases and J shed 0 bases, with 15 bases lying between them. This CDR3 is 16 amino acids long. DNA of the CDR3: TGTGCCAGTAGCCCCACTAGCTCCAGCTCCTACAATGAGCAGTTCTTC. This codes for CASSPTSSSSYNEQFF.

The chain joins TRBV11-3 to TRBJ2-1; TRBD2 matches at 12 bases. After removal of 5 bases from V and 3 bases from J, the junction contained 8 bases not matched to a gene. Germline V gives CDR1 SGHNT, CDR2 YENEEA. The CDR3 is made up of 17 amino acids. The CDR3 DNA is TGTGCCAGCAGCCCTAGACTAGCGGGAGCTAACTACAATGAGCAGTTCTTC. Amino acids: CASSPRLAGANYNEQFF.

The V gene is TRBV30, the J gene TRBJ2-1; the match to TRBD2 covers 11 bases. V dropped 2 bases and J dropped 5; count of bases not matched to a gene: 2. The CDR3 loop spans 14 amino acids. The germline gives CDR1 GTSNPN, CDR2 SVGIG (reference sequence). The CDR3 DNA follows: TGTGCCTGGAGTCAACTAGCGGGGGACAATGAGCAGTTCTTC. It is translated as CAWSQLAGDNEQFF.

The chain has TRBV5-1 and TRBJ2-7; D is perhaps TRBD2 (6 bases). There are 16 residues in the CDR3. Germline loops: CDR1 SGHRS, CDR2 YFSETQ. V shed 0 bases and J shed 1 base, with 14 bases lying between them. The CDR3: CASSLEPGGQSYEQYF. CDR3 coding DNA: TGCGCCAGCAGCTTGGAACCCGGGGGTCAATCCTACGAGCAGTACTTC. Using reference TRBV5-1 and TRBJ2-7 for the parts outside the CDR3, the full variable domain is KAGVTQTPRYLIKTRGQQVTLSCSPISGHRSVSWYQQTPGQGLQFLFEYFSETQRNKGNFPGRFSGRQFSNSRSEMNVSTLELGDSALYLCASSLEPGGQSYEQYFGPGTRLTVT.

Sample share makes this clone medium-sized. The chain is built from TRBV6-6 and TRBJ2-7; TRBD1 matches 7 bases. The CDR3 length is 14 residues. Germline trimming cut 6 bases from V and 2 bases from J; bases unmatched to any gene: 7. Germline assignment: CDR1 MNHNY and CDR2 SVGAGI (reference sequence). Here the CDR3 reads CASRSDRATYEQYF. The CDR3 nucleotides read TGTGCCAGCAGATCAGACAGGGCGACCTACGAGCAGTACTTC.

This chain links TRBV24-1 with TRBJ2-1; 10 bases match TRBD2. V shed 2 bases, J shed 7 bases, and the junction held 7 bases outside the gene matches. There are 16 residues in the CDR3. Germline V gene sequence: CDR1 KGHDR, CDR2 SFDVKD. The CDR3 sequence: CATSDSSGRALNEQFF. CDR3 nucleotides: TGTGCCACCAGTGATTCGAGCGGGAGGGCTTTGAATGAGCAGTTCTTC.

This clone was seen a few times. This rearrangement joins TRBV18 to TRBJ1-4; D might be TRBD1 (6 bases). The CDR3 has 15 amino acids. V was shortened by 2 bases and J by 7 bases, with 14 bases between the two germline ends. Germline assignment: CDR1 KGHSH and CDR2 LQKENI. The CDR3 sequence: CASSPVTGGGEKLFF. The CDR3 DNA reads TGTGCCAGCTCACCAGTGACAGGTGGTGGTGAAAAACTGTTTTTT. The entire variable domain, with the rest obtained from reference TRBV18 and TRBJ1-4, is as follows: NAGVMQNPRHLVRRRGQEARLRCSPMKGHSHVYWYRQLPEEGLKFMVYLQKENIIDESGMPKERFSAEFPKEGPSILRIQQVVRGDSAAYFCASSPVTGGGEKLFFGSGTQLSVL.